The rows below give T cell receptor beta chains drawn from one sample of a study of T cells in localized non-small cell lung cancer. Only in-frame clones appear in the TCRdb table, and some are missing; sequencing was by immunoSEQ multiplex PCR. The repertoire has approximately 41,000 clones, over 75% of them found once; the top ten carry over 9.5%. The source material was PBMCs, sampled before any cancer treatment. These receptors came from a woman aged 35 to 75 with stage II lung adenocarcinoma. The CDR3 runs from the conserved cysteine through the conserved F or W. Each record gives: D gene, J gene, clone size, V gene, CDR3 protein, CDR3 DNA. A D gene is named only where the DNA matches it firmly. Not every row has a clone size; where given, it reads once, few, many or a size class.

D: TRBD2; J: TRBJ2-2; size: .; V: TRBV5-1; CDR3: CASTPGTSNTGELFF; DNA: TGCGCCAGCACCCCTGGGACTAGCAACACCGGGGAGCTGTTTTTT
D: .; J: TRBJ1-2; size: .; V: TRBV28; CDR3: CASSSTELAYYGYTF; DNA: TGTGCCAGCAGTTCTACAGAACTCGCCTACTATGGCTACACCTTC
D: .; J: TRBJ2-5; size: .; V: TRBV6-1; CDR3: CASSGGDSKETQYF; DNA: TGTGCCAGCAGTGGGGGGGACAGTAAAGAGACCCAGTACTTC
D: .; J: TRBJ1-2; size: .; V: TRBV28; CDR3: CASSLRRVGYGYTF; DNA: TGTGCCAGCAGTTTACGGAGGGTTGGGTATGGCTACACCTTC
D: .; J: TRBJ2-1; size: .; V: TRBV5-1; CDR3: CASSLRGSSSYNEQFF; DNA: TGCGCCAGCAGCTTGAGAGGGTCATCCTCCTACAATGAGCAGTTCTTC
D: .; J: TRBJ1-3; size: .; V: TRBV11-2; CDR3: CASSLVSGGRSGNTIYF; DNA: TGTGCCAGCAGCTTAGTCTCCGGTGGGCGCTCTGGAAACACCATATATTTT
D: .; J: TRBJ2-7; size: once; V: TRBV19; CDR3: CASRYRDEQYF; DNA: TGTGCCAGTCGTTACAGGGACGAGCAGTACTTC
D: .; J: TRBJ1-1; size: .; V: TRBV19; CDR3: CASSIRVMNTEAFF; DNA: TGTGCCAGTAGTATAAGGGTAATGAACACTGAAGCTTTCTTT
D: .; J: TRBJ2-4; size: .; V: TRBV6-1; CDR3: CASKTEYIAKNIQYF; DNA: TGTGCCAGCAAGACAGAATATATAGCCAAAAACATTCAGTACTTC
D: TRBD2; J: TRBJ2-5; size: .; V: TRBV6-1; CDR3: CASLQRGGKETQYF; DNA: TGTGCCAGCTTGCAGCGGGGGGGCAAAGAGACCCAGTACTTC
D: TRBD2; J: TRBJ2-1; size: .; V: TRBV6-5; CDR3: CASTAGVYNEQFF; DNA: TGTGCCAGCACAGCGGGGGTCTACAATGAGCAGTTCTTC
D: .; J: TRBJ1-5; size: once; V: TRBV7-3; CDR3: CASSLDGGGSQPQHF; DNA: TGTGCCAGCAGCTTAGACGGGGGAGGAAGTCAGCCCCAGCATTTT
D: TRBD1; J: TRBJ1-2; size: .; V: TRBV5-1; CDR3: CASSSDREFRIDGYTF; DNA: TGCGCCAGCAGCTCGGACAGGGAGTTTCGTATCGATGGCTACACCTTC
D: .; J: TRBJ2-7; size: .; V: TRBV9; CDR3: CASFNEQYF; DNA: TGTGCCAGCTTTAACGAGCAGTACTTC
D: .; J: TRBJ1-6; size: .; V: TRBV28; CDR3: CASRPDVNSPLHF; DNA: TGTGCCAGCAGACCGGACGTAAATTCACCCCTCCACTTT
D: .; J: TRBJ1-4; size: once; V: TRBV7-9; CDR3: CASTYSFTATNEKLFF; DNA: TGTGCCAGCACCTATAGCTTTACCGCAACTAATGAAAAACTGTTTTTT
D: TRBD1; J: TRBJ1-6; size: .; V: TRBV7-2; CDR3: CASSSTGNRSPLHF; DNA: TGTGCCAGCAGCTCGACAGGGAATCGTTCACCCCTCCACTTT
D: TRBD2; J: TRBJ2-7; size: once; V: TRBV5-1; CDR3: CASSSSGGGRVNEQYF; DNA: TGCGCCAGCAGCTCCTCGGGGGGGGGCCGGGTCAACGAGCAGTACTTC
D: .; J: TRBJ2-1; size: .; V: TRBV5-8; CDR3: CASSFGSLKQFF; DNA: TGTGCCAGCAGCTTTGGGAGTTTAAAGCAGTTCTTC
D: TRBD2; J: TRBJ2-3; size: .; V: TRBV29-1; CDR3: CSVDGRRGSTDTQYF; DNA: TGCAGCGTTGATGGGCGGCGGGGGAGCACAGATACGCAGTATTTT
D: .; J: TRBJ1-2; size: once; V: TRBV28; CDR3: CASSPRQIRYGYTF; DNA: TGTGCCAGCAGTCCCCGACAGATCCGCTATGGCTACACCTTC
D: TRBD2; J: TRBJ2-1; size: .; V: TRBV6-1; CDR3: CASSLSGSSYNEQFF; DNA: TGTGCCAGCAGCCTTAGCGGGAGCTCCTACAATGAGCAGTTCTTC
D: TRBD2; J: TRBJ2-3; size: once; V: TRBV5-1; CDR3: CASTHRLAEFTDTQYF; DNA: TGCGCCAGCACCCACCGACTAGCGGAATTCACAGATACGCAGTATTTT
D: TRBD1; J: TRBJ2-7; size: few; V: TRBV7-9; CDR3: CASSLGTGQGEQYF; DNA: TGTGCCAGCAGCTTAGGGACAGGGCAAGGCGAGCAGTACTTC
D: .; J: TRBJ2-6; size: .; V: TRBV13; CDR3: CASGRVPSGANVLTF; DNA: TGTGCCAGCGGGCGAGTCCCCTCTGGGGCCAACGTCCTGACTTTC
D: TRBD1; J: TRBJ1-3; size: .; V: TRBV7-6; CDR3: CASSLAAGGENTIYF; DNA: TGTGCCAGCAGCTTAGCGGCAGGGGGTGAAAACACCATATATTTT